The 4 T cell receptor beta chains below all came from one sample that was sequenced in a study of shared clonotypes between healthy human individuals. The method was immunoSEQ multiplex PCR; TCRdb's version includes in-frame clones alone and lacks a portion of them. The sample consists of about 680,000 clones, about three quarters of them appearing once. Sequencing was done on a sample of memory CD4+ T cells sorted from blood. Documented subset: CD45RA-negative fraction. These receptors came from a woman aged 25 to 39 in good health.

The chain recombines TRBV6-6 with TRBJ2-5; perhaps TRBD1 as D (6 bases). Germline loops: CDR1 MNHNY, CDR2 SVGAGI (reference sequence). V shed 2 bases and J shed 5 bases, with 12 bases lying between them. The CDR3 totals 14 residues. The CDR3 nucleotides read TGTGCCAGCAGTTACGGTACAGGGCTGGAGACCCAGTACTTC. Translation gives CASSYGTGLETQYF.

Regarding this clone: This clone may be a read error of a much larger clone one base away. The rearrangement uses TRBV13 and TRBJ2-3, with D unclear. The V end was cut by 6 bases, the J end by 0 bases, with 4 bases between. The V gene's germline CDR1 is PRHDT and CDR2 FYEKMQ (reference sequence). The CDR3 loop spans 12 amino acids. The CDR3 bases are TGTGCCAGCAGTCATAGCACAGATACGCAGTATTTT. As protein: CASSHSTDTQYF.

This clone was observed many times. Additional DNA sequences in this sample encode the identical CDR3. CDR3 loop: CASSLGLNTDTQYF. The CDR3 coding sequence is TGTGCCAGCAGCTTAGGGCTGAACACAGATACGCAGTATTTT. The rearrangement links TRBV7-9 to TRBJ2-3; no definite D call. V was pared by 1 base and J by 2 bases, with 7 bases between. Per germline, CDR1 SEHNR and CDR2 FQNEAQ (reference sequence). The CDR3 totals 14 residues.

V gene TRBV5-1 combines with J gene TRBJ2-7, with D maybe TRBD2 (5 bases). The CDR3 runs 14 residues. Trimming shortened V by 0 bases and J by 7 bases, and 14 bases separated the two germline ends. The germline V gene has CDR1 SGHRS and CDR2 YFSETQ. The CDR3 here is CASSLARGTKEQYF. The CDR3 nucleotides are TGCGCCAGCAGCTTGGCTCGGGGAACGAAAGAGCAGTACTTC.